This TCR beta chain was profiled in a study of T cell changes during pregnancy in multiple sclerosis. Some clones are missing from TCRdb's copy, which holds only in-frame ones; the method was immunoSEQ multiplex PCR. The sample has roughly 48,000 clones; around 95% are singletons. CDR3 length: 13 amino acids. The V gene end was trimmed by 4 bases and the J gene end by 3 bases; junction bases not matched to a gene: 1. Looked up from germline, CDR1 is SEHNR and CDR2 is FQNEAQ (reference sequence). This receptor was taken from a female donor with multiple sclerosis, enrolled in a pregnancy study. The rearrangement uses TRBV7-9 and TRBJ2-5; TRBD1 matches 8 bases. Sequencing was performed on CD8+ T cells from peripheral blood mononuclear cells, taken in the first trimester of pregnancy. The CDR3 region is CASSWTGKETQYF. In nucleotides, the CDR3 is TGTGCCAGCAGCTGGACAGGGAAAGAGACCCAGTACTTC.